The subject of this entry is one T cell receptor (beta chain). Its antigen is not identified. V shed 2 bases, J shed 5 bases, and the junction held 10 bases outside the gene matches. The CDR3 runs to 17 residues. CDR1 SGHDN and CDR2 FVKESK come from the germline V gene. Survey-level resolution applied to immunoSEQ assay v3.0. Assay: immunoSEQ multiplex PCR; the TCRdb copy retains only in-frame clones and omits some. The table lists fewer than 25,000 clones, just over 85% of them singletons. The entry originates in a study of long-term antiretroviral therapy in people with HIV. The study's findings and limits: Repertoires in HIV (unlike those of controls) had narrower CDR3 length ranges. Clones that had undergone expansion before ART prevailed in the repertoire throughout all time points. The study lacked data on ART adherence, viral resistance or therapy changes.

The sample consisted of unsorted PBMCs, taken 1.2 years after starting antiretroviral therapy. This clonotype was sampled from a man aged 50 to 59 with HIV. V and J are TRBV14 and TRBJ1-2; the match to TRBD1 covers 11 bases. The CDR3 loop is CASSQLLPGQGAYGYTF. The DNA for the CDR3 is TGTGCCAGCAGCCAACTTCTTCCCGGACAGGGGGCATATGGCTACACCTTC.